This T cell receptor beta chain came from a study of blood T cells in healthy people across ages (dated by TCRdb to between 2015 and 2016). A note on the overall study: In model experiments, template switching captured roughly one uniquely barcoded TCR beta cDNA molecule for every two T cells. The donors were divided into four age groups: young (average approximately 16 years), middle-aged (under 40), aged (about 61) and long-lived (approximately 74). Using deep sequencing normalized with unique cDNA molecular identifiers, the study measured how TCR beta repertoire diversity changes with age. To avoid experimental bias, donors of different ages were distributed randomly across sequencing lanes. Two additional independent replicas of 1 million unique cDNA reads from the same blood draw were analyzed for two donors (one aged 18 to 30 and one aged 80 or older).

Libraries came from 5' RACE. The run used an Illumina HiSeq 2500. A second PCR of roughly 6 to 11 cycles was run with a J-beta primer mix and a sample-barcoded 5' primer. A unique molecular identifier was introduced onto each TCR beta cDNA molecule by a template-switch 5' adaptor carrying 12 random nucleotides. Each sample yielded at least 2.5 million CDR3-containing paired-end reads. First-strand cDNA was synthesized from all RNA with the Mint cDNA synthesis kit, primed by a TRBC-specific oligonucleotide. After uracil-DNA glycosylase treatment, a first 18-cycle PCR used universal primers M1SS and BC2_uni_R on all cDNA. In the source study's methods: For normalization, 1 million high-quality reads were randomly selected from each sample, with every read carrying a distinct molecular identifier. Instead of being binned into consensus sequences, reads that shared molecular identifiers were thrown out. CDR3 identification, clonotype clustering and error correction used MiTCR with a Q25 quality threshold and the strictest error-elimination algorithm. A nonparametric unseen species model with Euler transformation was used to estimate lower-bound total TCR beta diversity. TCRdb reprocessed the public reads (quality trimming at Q25 with fastp, clone calling with MiXCR) and kept in-frame beta chains. Each entry is one CDR3 protein sequence, shown with its most common DNA and genes. The V and J calls, along with clone size, are taken from TCRdb and not from the paper's own processing. The sample table shows 250,000 to 300,000 distinct CDR3 sequences, and 27% are seen once. Together, the top ten hold approximately 30% of the sample.

The germline V gene gives CDR1 as SGHRS and CDR2 as YFSETQ. The cysteine opens and the phenylalanine closes a CDR3 of 15 amino acids. CDR3 DNA is the only sequence kept; it has 45 bases, read in frame from the first base. Trimming takes 2 bases from V and 8 bases from J, and the germline ends sit 16 bases apart. Donors were 30 to 45 systemically healthy Caucasian individuals from Russia aged roughly 6 to 90 years. About 10 milliliters of peripheral blood were drawn from each donor into EDTA-treated Vacutainer tubes. PBMCs were isolated by Ficoll-Paque density-gradient centrifugation, with at least 6.5 million obtained per sample. Trizol reagent was used to extract total RNA from PBMCs, with at least 6 micrograms per sample. The percentages of naive CD45RAhigh/CD27high T cells were determined by flow cytometry on a PBMC aliquot from every donor. Paper-wide results and their limitations: Estimates of total diversity based on one million sequenced T cells were considered lower bounds and underestimates. Observed TCR beta diversity per million T cells fell roughly linearly with age, and a significant reduction was already apparent by age roughly 40. Conclusive comparison of naive and antigen-experienced compartments was prevented by the profiling of bulk unsorted PBMCs. Because donor CMV infection status was unknown, age-related changes in expanded clonotypes were potentially confounded. Compared with the aged group, more naive CD4+ T cells, fewer expanded clones and increased TCR diversity were shown by the long-lived group, suggesting age selection. The percentage of naive T cells measured by flow cytometry correlated strongly with observed TCR beta diversity.

About this clonotype itself: The antigen this receptor binds is unknown. Nothing much larger sits one base from this clone, and base qualities are not available.

The sample consisted of blood. The TCR comes from a woman in her 70s in good health. This sequence uses TRBV5-1 and TRBJ2-2; the D gene is possibly TRBD2, with 6 bases matching. The CDR3 amino acid sequence is: CASSLTPGVAGELFF. The DNA reads as follows: TGCGCCAGCAGCTTAACGCCGGGAGTAGCAGGGGAGCTGTTTTTT.